The next 23 T cell receptor beta chains were all read from a single sample in a study of CXCR3-negative and CXCR3-positive naive CD8 T cells. UMI-labeled TRB cDNA libraries were prepared by 5' RACE. Following a re-call of the 5' RACE reads, TCRdb has one entry per CDR3 protein and lacks DNA. This table holds approximately 120,000 distinct CDR3 sequences. Which antigens these TCRs recognize remains unknown. Study-level results: A higher hydrophobicity marked the TRB CDR3s of CXCR3-positive naive cells versus CXCR3-negative naive cells.

The sequenced sample was naive CXCR3+ CD8+ T cells from blood. Described subset: CD45RO-CCR7+CD27+CD95- naive CD8+ T cells expressing CXCR3 (TNR3+). The receptor source for this set is a human donor in good health. Some clones in this sample may be carry-over from other donors' samples.

The chain has TRBV27 and TRBJ2-1; TCRdb's D call of TRBD2 is untestable without DNA. CDR3 size: 16 residues. The germline CDR1 and CDR2 sequences are MNHEY and SMNVEV (reference sequence). CDR3 protein: CASSPGLTFSYNEQFF.

This chain connects TRBV12-3 or TRBV12-4 to TRBJ2-3; TCRdb outputs TRBD1, but without DNA this stays unchecked. The CDR3 spans 17 residues. The CDR3 loop reads CASSLSGGEIGTDTQYF.

CDR3 in amino acids: CASSFFVGNSYEQYF. The V and J genes are TRBV7-6 and TRBJ2-7. Germline CDR1 reads SGHVS; CDR2 reads FNYEAQ. CDR3 length equals 15 residues.

This chain joins TRBV4-1 and TRBJ2-1; TCRdb selects TRBD2, and the lack of DNA leaves this call unchecked. This CDR3 contains 15 residues. Germline-derived CDR1 and CDR2 are MGHRA and YSYEKL. The CDR3 is CASSQRLAGYNGQFF.

The rearrangement links TRBV12-3 or TRBV12-4 to TRBJ2-1; TCRdb's D call, TRBD1, is unchecked because there is no DNA. The CDR3 contains 13 residues. The CDR3 sequence is CASSWSRDNEQFF.

The genes are TRBV5-1 and TRBJ2-7; TCRdb calls TRBD1, which cannot be checked without DNA. This CDR3 has 14 residues. Germline CDR1 is SGHRS and CDR2 is YFSETQ. CDR3 sequence reads: CASSFGTGSWEQYF.

The chain uses TRBV4-2 and TRBJ2-7; TCRdb's D call of TRBD2 is untestable without DNA. The CDR3 contains 16 residues. From germline, CDR1 is LGHNA and CDR2 YNFKEQ. CDR3 sequence reads: CASSQEYLAGTYEQYF.

This chain links TRBV2 with TRBJ1-1; as DNA is missing, the TRBD1 call by TCRdb cannot be tested. In germline, CDR1 is SNHLY, CDR2 FYNNEI. The CDR3 spans 15 residues. The CDR3 here is CASSERGTGGTEAFF.

The chain recombines TRBV4-2 with TRBJ2-7; TCRdb's D gene call, TRBD1, goes unchecked for lack of DNA. Germline V gene sequence: CDR1 LGHNA, CDR2 YNFKEQ. CDR3 length equals 16 residues. The CDR3 region is CASSQGGRQGSYEQYF.

The V call is TRBV28, the J call TRBJ1-6. The CDR3 is 13 amino acids. Germline V lookup: CDR1 MDHEN, CDR2 SYDVKM. The CDR3 protein is CASRPTSNSPLHF. The entire variable domain, with the rest obtained from reference TRBV28 and TRBJ1-6, is as follows: DVKVTQSSRYLVKRTGEKVFLECVQDMDHENMFWYRQDPGLGLRLIYFSYDVKMKEKGDIPEGYSVSREKKERFSLILESASTNQTSMYLCASRPTSNSPLHFGNGTRLTVT.

This rearrangement joins TRBV20-1 to TRBJ2-5; TCRdb picks TRBD1, but there is no DNA to check that call. The V gene's germline CDR1 is DFQATT and CDR2 SNEGSKA (reference sequence). This CDR3 has 16 residues. Here the CDR3 reads CSVSLLDRPNWGTQYF.

V gene TRBV4-3 combines with J gene TRBJ2-7. From germline, CDR1 is LGHNA and CDR2 YSLEER. The CDR3 has 14 residues. CDR3 loop: CASSHGQDSYEQYF.

V is TRBV29-1 and J is TRBJ2-5; TCRdb reports TRBD1, a call that lacks DNA to check it against. This CDR3 is 13 amino acids long. Germline V gene sequence: CDR1 SQVTM, CDR2 ANQGSEA. The CDR3 spells CSVETVNQETQYF. The full variable domain, completed using reference TRBV29-1 and TRBJ2-5, is SAVISQKPSRDICQRGTSLTIQCQVDSQVTMMFWYRQQPGQSLTLIATANQGSEATYESGFVIDKFPISRPNLTFSTLTVSNMSPEDSSIYLCSVETVNQETQYFGPGTRLLVL.

The genes are TRBV9 and TRBJ2-3; absent DNA, TCRdb's TRBD2 call cannot be checked. Germline V CDR1 and CDR2: SGDLS, YYNGEE. This CDR3 is 18 amino acids long. The CDR3 spells CASSPPSHLAYLADTQYF. The variable domain in full, with the rest retrieved from reference TRBV9 and TRBJ2-3, is DSGVTQTPKHLITATGQRVTLRCSPRSGDLSVYWYQQSLDQGLQFLIQYYNGEERAKGNILERFSAQQFPDLHSELNLSSLELGDSALYFCASSPPSHLAYLADTQYFGPGTRLTVL.

The rearrangement links TRBV4-2 to TRBJ2-7; lacking DNA, the TRBD1 call made by TCRdb goes unchecked. This CDR3 spans 16 amino acids. The germline V gene encodes CDR1 LGHNA and CDR2 YNFKEQ. The CDR3 reads CASSPQMGGAASEQYF.

The chain links TRBV2 to TRBJ1-1; checking the TCRdb D call of TRBD1 is not possible without DNA. Germline lookup yields CDR1 SNHLY and CDR2 FYNNEI. There are 17 residues in the CDR3. The chain's CDR3 is CASSEAMLGQPNTEAFF.

The gene calls are TRBV6-5 and TRBJ1-2. The CDR3 consists of 13 residues. CDR1 is MNHEY, CDR2 SVGAGI, per germline. CDR3 sequence: CASRPGSSSGYTF.

The chain carries TRBV12-3 or TRBV12-4 and TRBJ2-1; TCRdb names TRBD2, which stays unverified in the absence of DNA. CDR3 length: 16 residues. This CDR3 reads CASSPLRGARYNEQFF.

The rearrangement uses TRBV9 and TRBJ2-2. Germline V gene data show CDR1 as SGDLS and CDR2 as YYNGEE. The CDR3 runs to 14 residues. The chain's CDR3 is CASSPRSGTGELFF.

The chain recombines TRBV9 with TRBJ2-7. The germline gives CDR1 SGDLS, CDR2 YYNGEE. This CDR3 is built from 14 residues. CDR3 protein: CASSVSSLPYEQYF.

The chain couples TRBV7-9 to TRBJ2-2; the D call from TCRdb, TRBD1, cannot be confirmed without DNA. The CDR3 sequence is 16 residues long. Germline CDR1 SEHNR, CDR2 FQNEAQ (reference sequence). The CDR3 is CASSLSVGPNTGELFF.

The rearrangement joins TRBV29-1 to TRBJ2-7; TCRdb calls TRBD1, which cannot be checked without DNA. CDR3 length: 13 amino acids. Germline-derived CDR1 and CDR2 are SQVTM and ANQGSEA. CDR3 region: CSVEEGGSYEQYF.

The chain joins TRBV7-2 to TRBJ2-5; the D gene TCRdb calls, TRBD1, cannot be checked with no DNA. From germline, CDR1 is SGHTA and CDR2 FQGNSA. The CDR3 has 14 residues. The CDR3 here is CASSHRDRGKTQYF.